Each of the 22 T cell receptor beta chains below was sequenced from the same sample in a study of molecular identifiers for immune sequencing clone quantification. TCRdb reprocessed the PCR reads with MiXCR, giving one entry per CDR3 protein. This table has around 480,000 distinct CDR3 sequences, 20% to 25% appearing once. Sequencing input: naive CD8+ T cells from blood, with Jurkat cell RNA spiked in. Subset denoted: FACS-sorted CD8+CD4-CCR7+CD45RA+ naive T cells. These receptors all stem from a human donor in good health. Some libraries in this study had Jurkat cell RNA spiked in.

This clonotype was counted only a few times. The V gene is TRBV20-1, the J gene TRBJ2-3, with 12 bases matching TRBD2. The CDR3 sequence is 17 residues long. The J segment lost 2 bases and the V segment lost 5 bases, leaving 11 bases of the junction unmatched. The germline V gene encodes CDR1 DFQATT and CDR2 SNEGSKA (reference sequence). The CDR3 sequence is CSAPGDLAGGYTDTQYF. The CDR3 bases are TGCAGTGCTCCCGGGGATCTAGCGGGAGGGTACACAGATACGCAGTATTTT.

Only a few counts were recorded for this clonotype. The V call is TRBV7-9, the J call TRBJ1-6, with 9 bases aligning to TRBD1. CDR1 is SEHNR and CDR2 is FQNEAQ in the germline V gene (reference sequence). Trimming cost V 2 bases and J 7 bases; bases outside gene matches: 9. The CDR3 has 17 residues. DNA of the CDR3: TGTGCCAGCAGCTTAACAACACAGGGGGCCGGCAATTCACCCCTCCACTTT. Translated: CASSLTTQGAGNSPLHF.

Ten or more counts support this clonotype. This chain links TRBV4-3 with TRBJ2-1, with D tentatively TRBD2 (6 bases). CDR3 size: 14 residues. Per the germline V gene, CDR1 is LGHNA and CDR2 is YSLEER. Trimming took 1 base from V and 6 from J, leaving 10 bases between them. The CDR3 DNA reads as TGCGCCAGCAGCCAAGTTAGTAGCGGCAATGAGCAGTTCTTC. This codes for CASSQVSSGNEQFF.

As to this clonotype: Just one base apart from a much larger clone, this may be a read error. The CDR3 here is CASSYRPGNREASF. The CDR3 nucleotides read TGTGCCAGCAGTTACCGTCCGGGGAACAGAGAAGCTTCCTTT. V gene TRBV6-2 or TRBV6-3 combines with J gene TRBJ1-1; D unclear. There are 14 residues in the CDR3. CDR1 MNHEY and CDR2 SVGEGT come from the germline V gene.

This clonotype was counted ten times or more. CDR3 sequence: CASSMGLQIQETQYF. The CDR3 DNA sequence: TGTGCCAGTAGTATGGGACTACAAATACAAGAGACCCAGTACTTC. The chain couples TRBV19 to TRBJ2-5; 7 bases agree with TRBD2. Looked up from germline, CDR1 is LNHDA and CDR2 is SQIVND (reference sequence). The length of the CDR3 is 15 residues. After removal of 3 bases from V and 2 bases from J, the junction contained 6 bases not matched to a gene.

In its sample, this clonotype was seen many times. This chain links TRBV6-5 with TRBJ1-1, with unresolved D. The CDR3 contains 15 residues. V lost 9 bases to trimming and J lost 4 bases, with 21 bases between them. CDR1 is MNHEY and CDR2 is SVGAGI in the germline V gene. The CDR3 region is CASGREDFRTTEAFF. The CDR3 coding sequence is TGTGCCAGTGGCCGGGAGGACTTCCGTACCACTGAAGCTTTCTTT.

This chain joins TRBV12-3 or TRBV12-4 and TRBJ1-2, with TRBD1 as a possible D gene (6 bases). This CDR3 is 15 amino acids long. Trimming cost V 4 bases and J 7 bases, with 19 bases left between them. CDR3 region: CASSSLPGHSSGYTF. The CDR3 DNA reads TGTGCCAGCAGTTCCTTACCGGGACATTCCTCTGGCTACACCTTC.

This clonotype was seen many times. The chain carries TRBV13 and TRBJ2-7, with a possible D match to TRBD1 (6 bases). The CDR3 has 14 amino acids. Germline V gene data show CDR1 as PRHDT and CDR2 as FYEKMQ (reference sequence). V lost 5 bases, J lost 4 bases, and 15 bases lay in between. The CDR3: CASSQGTLGYEQYF. CDR3 bases: TGTGCCAGCAGCCAGGGGACACTGGGGTACGAGCAGTACTTC.

J is TRBJ2-3 and V is TRBV7-2; the D is unclear. CDR1 is SGHTA, CDR2 FQGNSA, per germline. V lost 0 bases, J lost 6 bases, and 13 bases lay in between. The CDR3 covers 15 residues. CDR3 DNA: TGTGCCAGCAGCTTAGCGGCTACGGCACTGGATACGCAGTATTTT. Amino acids: CASSLAATALDTQYF.

Details on this clonotype: The junction and the germline gene differ at one end; a read error may be behind it. DNA of the CDR3: TGTACCAGCAGTTTCTTGGGCAGGGTTAGATCCTATAATTCACCCCTCCACTTT. Protein product: CTSSFLGRVRSYNSPLHF. This sequence joins TRBV27 and TRBJ1-6; a weak D match, TRBD1 (5 bases). The CDR3 runs 18 residues. CDR1 MNHEY and CDR2 SMNVEV come from the germline V gene (reference sequence).

V gene TRBV6-2 or TRBV6-3 combines with J gene TRBJ2-7, with 8 bases matching TRBD1. The ends lost 0 bases at V and 5 bases at J; junction bases unmatched: 9. CDR3 length equals 16 residues. Germline values: CDR1 MNHEY, CDR2 SVGEGT. Here the CDR3 reads CASSYSLAGGLDEQYF. Written as DNA, the CDR3 is TGTGCCAGCAGTTACTCGCTGGCAGGGGGCCTGGACGAGCAGTACTTC.

J is TRBJ2-3 and V is TRBV6-2 or TRBV6-3; D perhaps matches TRBD2 (5 bases). The CDR3 covers 17 residues. The germline V gene has CDR1 MNHEY and CDR2 SVGEGT. V shed 2 bases and J shed 2 bases, with 17 bases lying between them. The CDR3 DNA follows: TGTGCCAGCAGTTACGACGCTAGTAGAGGGTACACAGATACGCAGTATTTT. It translates to CASSYDASRGYTDTQYF.

This clonotype was seen a handful of times. The rearrangement uses TRBV7-9 and TRBJ2-7; 8 bases align to TRBD1. J gave up 3 bases and V 1 base, and 2 bases lay outside the gene matches. CDR3 length equals 14 residues. Germline CDR1 and CDR2: SEHNR and FQNEAQ (reference sequence). The CDR3 nucleotides are TGTGCCAGCAGCTTAGTGACAGGGGACTACGAGCAGTACTTC. This sequence encodes CASSLVTGDYEQYF.

This clonotype was seen ten or more times. V usage is TRBV5-6 and J usage is TRBJ2-5; the D is unclear. This CDR3 comprises 13 residues. V was cut by 0 bases and J by 4 bases, with 7 bases left in between. CDR1 and CDR2 (germline): SGHDT, YYEEEE. CDR3: CASSLGVGETQYF. For the CDR3, the DNA is TGTGCCAGCAGCTTGGGAGTAGGAGAGACCCAGTACTTC.

This clonotype was recorded a few times. The rearrangement uses TRBV6-2 or TRBV6-3 and TRBJ2-7; 10 positions agree with TRBD1. J gave up 5 bases and V 6 bases, and 16 bases lay outside the gene matches. This CDR3 contains 17 residues. The germline V gene encodes CDR1 MNHEY and CDR2 SVGEGT. DNA of the CDR3: TGTGCCAGCAGCCCTATAGAAACCGGGACAGGGGCCGACGAGCAGTACTTC. Translating gives CASSPIETGTGADEQYF.

This clonotype was seen ten or more times. CDR3 amino acids: CASSHHRPLDGYTF. In nucleotides, the CDR3 is TGTGCCAGCAGCCACCACCGCCCCCTTGATGGCTACACCTTC. The genes are TRBV7-9 and TRBJ1-2; no clear D. V was clipped by 5 bases and J by 6 bases, with 16 bases between them. CDR1 SEHNR and CDR2 FQNEAQ come from the germline V gene (reference sequence). The length of the CDR3 is 14 residues.

The sample holds a few counts of this clonotype. This chain joins TRBV27 and TRBJ2-1; TRBD2 matches at 11 bases. The ends lost 5 bases at V and 2 bases at J; junction bases unmatched: 8. This CDR3 has 17 residues. The germline gives CDR1 MNHEY, CDR2 SMNVEV (reference sequence). DNA for the CDR3: TGTGCCAGCAGTCTTATGGGACTAGCGGTTACCTACAATGAGCAGTTCTTC. Its translation is CASSLMGLAVTYNEQFF.

This clonotype was detected a few times. This chain links TRBV6-1 with TRBJ1-1; maybe TRBD1 (6 bases). The germline gives CDR1 MNHNS, CDR2 SASEGT. CDR3 length: 14 amino acids. Trimming pared 6 bases from V and 6 bases from J, leaving 17 bases between. CDR3 protein: CASRYGAGVAEAFF. The CDR3 DNA is TGTGCCAGCAGGTACGGAGCAGGGGTTGCTGAAGCTTTCTTT.

V is TRBV10-3 and J is TRBJ2-2; the D call may be TRBD1 or TRBD2 (5 bases each). In germline, CDR1 is ENHRY, CDR2 SYGVKD. The CDR3 has 15 residues. The V and J ends lost 11 bases and 2 bases respectively, with 18 bases between them. This CDR3 reads CAVKEGTDNTGELFF. The CDR3 nucleotides read TGTGCCGTAAAAGAAGGGACGGATAACACCGGGGAGCTGTTTTTT.

This clonotype has ten or more counts. The chain uses TRBV4-3 and TRBJ1-3; TRBD1 matches 7 bases. Trimming at V came to 5 bases and at J to 0 bases, leaving 4 bases not matched to a gene. The CDR3 is made up of 15 amino acids. Germline V lookup: CDR1 LGHNA, CDR2 YSLEER. As DNA, the CDR3 is TGCGCCAGCAGCGAAGGGACAGCCTCTGGAAACACCATATATTTT. Translating it yields CASSEGTASGNTIYF.

A remark on this clonotype: Just one base apart from a much larger clone, this may be a read error. The chain combines TRBV6-5 with TRBJ2-2; 7 bases match TRBD2. The CDR3 runs to 16 residues. From germline, CDR1 is MNHEY and CDR2 SVGAGI. As DNA, the CDR3 is TGTGACAGCAGTTACGGCGGGAGAACGAACAGCGGGGAGCTGTTTTTT. Translation gives CDSSYGGRTNSGELFF.

The chain employs TRBV7-9 and TRBJ2-2; TRBD1 matches at 9 bases. There are 17 residues in the CDR3. V shed 4 bases, J shed 7 bases, and the junction held 13 bases outside the gene matches. From germline, CDR1 is SEHNR and CDR2 FQNEAQ (reference sequence). The CDR3 DNA sequence: TGTGCCAGCAGCTCCCCGGACAGGGGCCCCCAGGGCGGGGAGCTGTTTTTT. It encodes CASSSPDRGPQGGELFF.